This T cell receptor (beta chain) was recovered during a study of blood T cell repertoires in COVID-19. Study overall: From the United States, Italy and Spain came samples of acute and convalescent COVID-19. PBMCs, B-cell-depleted T cells, or T cells were the source of the cDNA or gDNA that made up the material.

Germline CDR1 is MRHNA and CDR2 is SNTAGT. Trimming shortened V by 5 bases and J by 1 base, and 21 bases separated the two germline ends. The CDR3 totals 18 residues. Sequencing was performed with immunoSEQ multiplex PCR; in TCRdb, only in-frame clones are kept and a portion is missing. Counted here are about 390,000 clones, about 87% occurring once; the ten biggest clones make up about 2.5%. Sequencing was done on a sample of peripheral blood. The chain carries TRBV6-4 and TRBJ1-5; D may be TRBD1 (6 bases). The sequence was collected from a woman in her fifties or sixties with COVID-19, enrolled during active disease. CDR3: CASSLPGQGGQSNQPQHF. The CDR3 nucleotides are TGTGCCAGCAGTCTACCGGGACAAGGGGGACAAAGCAATCAGCCCCAGCATTTT.